This T cell receptor (beta chain) was captured by sequencing in a study of OX40 agonist ivuxolimab in advanced cancers. Study results and caveats: On average, CD8+ T cells had more expanded clones than CD4+.

The method was immunoSEQ multiplex PCR; TCRdb's version includes in-frame clones alone and lacks a portion of them. The sample lists roughly 60,000 clones, 91% occurring once. Worth noting for this clone: Its antigen is undetermined.

This receptor was obtained from an adult with an advanced solid tumor such as melanoma, head and neck, liver or kidney cancer. This specimen was CD4+ or CD8+ T cells sorted from blood, taken in a trial of the OX40 agonist ivuxolimab.

The DNA for the CDR3 is TGTGCCAGTAGTATATCCCCACCACGGTCGACTTTCTTT. Amino acid sequence: CASSISPPRSTFF. This chain uses TRBV19 with TRBJ1-1; the D is unclear. V lost 2 bases and J 12 bases, leaving 16 bases between the germline ends. This CDR3 has 13 residues. The V gene's germline CDR1 is LNHDA and CDR2 SQIVND (reference sequence).